Below are 22 T cell receptor beta chains sequenced from a single sample in a study of T cells in Graves' hyperthyroidism and ophthalmopathy (dated by TCRdb to between 2018 and 2021). Libraries came from multiplex PCR. The instrument was an Illumina HiSeq 2000. The TCR beta CDR3 regions were amplified from RNA transcripts. The TCR CDR3 was subjected to a first round of RT-PCR using the HTBI primer set and the Qiagen OneStep RT-PCR kit. The public reads were reanalyzed by TCRdb: fastp trimming at Q25, MiXCR alignment, in-frame beta chains only. Duplicate CDR3 protein sequences are folded into a single record with the most common DNA and genes. Recorded for this sample are nearly 750,000 distinct CDR3 sequences; approximately 36% of them occurred a single time. Of the sample, around 30% is held by the ten largest clones. Material for sequencing was blood. The receptors come from a woman aged 40 to 50 with Graves' hyperthyroidism.

In DNA, the CDR3 is TGTGCCAGCAGCTTAGTTGGGGGCAGGGATGGCTACACCTTC. Protein product: CASSLVGGRDGYTF. The rearrangement uses TRBV7-2 and TRBJ1-2; D is perhaps TRBD1 (6 bases). Germline values: CDR1 SGHTA, CDR2 FQGNSA. The CDR3 runs to 14 residues. Trimming removed 1 base at V and 6 bases at J, with 12 bases between. Drawing the rest from reference TRBV7-2 and TRBJ1-2, the complete variable domain is GAGVSQSPSNKVTEKGKDVELRCDPISGHTALYWYRQSLGQGLEFLIYFQGNSAPDKSGLPSDRFSAERTGGSVSTLTIQRTQQEDSAVYLCASSLVGGRDGYTFGSGTRLTVV.

The J gene is TRBJ1-3, the V gene TRBV2; D gene unclear. In germline, CDR1 is SNHLY, CDR2 FYNNEI. Trimming left V 7 bases short and J 4 bases short, with 17 bases between. CDR3 size: 15 residues. The CDR3 region is CASKIPSGVGNTIYF. The CDR3, as DNA: TGTGCCAGCAAGATACCTTCGGGCGTCGGAAACACCATATATTTT.

This clonotype has at least ten counts. The rearrangement links TRBV29-1 to TRBJ2-6; D remains unclear. Trimming took 5 bases from V and 1 from J, leaving 3 bases between them. Looked up from germline, CDR1 is SQVTM and CDR2 is ANQGSEA. CDR3 length equals 12 residues. As DNA, the CDR3 is TGCAGCGTTCGGTCTGGGGCCAACGTCCTGACTTTC. Amino acid sequence: CSVRSGANVLTF.

This clonotype turned up a few times. In nucleotides, the CDR3 is TGTGCCAGCAGATCCGGACAGTTCAATCAGCCCCAGCATTTT. The encoded protein is CASRSGQFNQPQHF. The chain joins TRBV28 to TRBJ1-5; D perhaps matches TRBD1 (6 bases). The germline gives CDR1 MDHEN, CDR2 SYDVKM. Trimming took off 6 bases at V and 3 bases at J, with 12 bases between the two ends. CDR3 length equals 14 residues.

This rearrangement joins TRBV27 to TRBJ1-3, with no clear D. Germline-derived CDR1 and CDR2 are MNHEY and SMNVEV (reference sequence). V shed 6 bases and J shed 6 bases, with 6 bases lying between them. There are 11 residues in the CDR3. CDR3 bases: TGTGCCAGCAGCCACGCAAACACCATATATTTT. This gives the protein CASSHANTIYF.

This clonotype was seen repeatedly, ten times or more. The J gene is TRBJ2-7, the V gene TRBV20-1; the D call may be TRBD1 or TRBD2 (5 bases each). This CDR3 has 14 residues. Trimming took 3 bases from V and 0 from J, leaving 12 bases between them. CDR1 and CDR2 (germline): DFQATT, SNEGSKA (reference sequence). CDR3 loop: CSARWDHNSYEQYF. CDR3 nucleotide sequence: TGCAGTGCTAGGTGGGACCACAACTCCTACGAGCAGTACTTC.

This clonotype was seen repeatedly, ten times or more. The V gene is TRBV5-4, the J gene TRBJ2-7, with 11 positions matching TRBD2. V trimming: 5 bases; J trimming: 5 bases; junction bases outside the gene matches: 3. Germline V gene sequence: CDR1 SGHNT, CDR2 YYREEE (reference sequence). The CDR3 loop spans 13 amino acids. The CDR3 loop reads CASRLAGVDEQYF. CDR3 nucleotide sequence: TGTGCCAGCAGACTAGCGGGAGTTGACGAGCAGTACTTC.

This clonotype was seen at least ten times. The chain has TRBV20-1 and TRBJ1-1; 8 nucleotides agree with TRBD1. Germline V gives CDR1 DFQATT, CDR2 SNEGSKA (reference sequence). The CDR3 runs to 14 residues. Trimming took 3 bases from V and 7 from J; bases not matched to a gene: 10. The CDR3 bases are TGCAGTGCTAGTAGGGGCAGGGGGCATGGTGAAGCTTTCTTT. As protein: CSASRGRGHGEAFF.

The J gene is TRBJ2-1, the V gene TRBV2, with D perhaps TRBD1 (6 bases). The CDR3 loop spans 11 amino acids. The germline V gene has CDR1 SNHLY and CDR2 FYNNEI. The germline V and J ends were trimmed by 5 bases and 9 bases, with 8 bases remaining between them. The CDR3: CASSTGPEQFF. The CDR3 DNA is TGTGCCAGCAGTACAGGGCCTGAGCAGTTCTTC.

This clonotype occurred many times. J is TRBJ1-5 and V is TRBV5-1; D is unclear. V dropped 1 base and J dropped 2 bases, with 7 bases sitting between them. The CDR3 spans 14 residues. CDR1 SGHRS and CDR2 YFSETQ come from the germline V gene. The CDR3 protein is CASSLTSGNQPQHF. The CDR3 region has the DNA TGCGCCAGCAGCTTGACTTCCGGCAATCAGCCCCAGCATTTT.

The J gene is TRBJ1-2, the V gene TRBV24-1; D might be TRBD1 (6 bases). The CDR3 consists of 12 residues. In germline, CDR1 is KGHDR, CDR2 SFDVKD. V lost 2 bases and J lost 8, with 8 bases in between. CDR3 bases: TGTGCCACCAGTGATTCCGGGACAGGCTACACCTTC. Translated: CATSDSGTGYTF.

Here the CDR3 DNA reads TGTGCCAGCAGTTTATTTGGGACAGGGGGCAACTACGAGCAGTACTTC. This encodes CASSLFGTGGNYEQYF. This chain uses TRBV6-6 with TRBJ2-7; 12 nucleotides match TRBD1. This CDR3 comprises 16 residues. Germline CDR1 is MNHNY and CDR2 is SVGAGI (reference sequence). V shed 4 bases and J 3 bases; nucleotides not matched to a gene: 7.

Only a few counts were recorded for this clonotype. V is TRBV4-1 and J is TRBJ1-2; D is uncertain. The CDR3 covers 14 residues. The V end lost 0 bases, the J end lost 11 bases, and 16 bases lay between the germline ends. Germline assignment: CDR1 MGHRA and CDR2 YSYEKL. The CDR3 is CASSQEYTALSYTF. DNA of the CDR3: TGCGCCAGCAGCCAAGAGTACACGGCTTTAAGTTACACCTTC.

On this clonotype itself: The junction departs from the called germline gene at one end, perhaps through a read error. The chain carries TRBV7-9 and TRBJ2-7; TRBD1 matches 8 bases. CDR3 size: 14 residues. From germline, CDR1 is SEHNR and CDR2 FQNEAQ (reference sequence). Here the CDR3 reads CASSERQGADEQHF. The DNA for the CDR3 is TGTGCCAGCAGTGAGAGGCAGGGGGCTGACGAGCAGCACTTC.

This chain connects TRBV29-1 to TRBJ1-6; D not resolved. Germline-derived CDR1 and CDR2 are SQVTM and ANQGSEA. V lost 3 bases to trimming and J lost 4 bases, with 22 bases between them. The CDR3 length is 18 residues. The CDR3: CSVDDGDDPQFYNSPLHF. The CDR3 DNA reads as TGCAGCGTTGACGACGGGGATGACCCCCAGTTTTATAATTCACCCCTCCACTTT.

Of note for this clonotype: One end of the junction is discordant with germline, which a read error may explain. The chain uses TRBV12-3 or TRBV12-4 and TRBJ2-7, with a weak D call TRBD1 (5 bases). CDR3 length equals 13 residues. This CDR3 is CAGSPATAGEQYF. CDR3 nucleotides: TGTGCCGGCAGTCCCGCGACAGCTGGAGAGCAGTACTTC.

With respect to this clonotype: This sequence may be a read error, since a much larger clone differs from it by one base. The rearrangement uses TRBV19 and TRBJ2-5; tentative D call: TRBD2 (5 bases). Germline CDR1 is LNHDA and CDR2 is SQIVND (reference sequence). There are 13 residues in the CDR3. CDR3 bases: TGTGCCAGTAGTATGGAGGAGCAAGGGACCCAGTACTTC. As protein: CASSMEEQGTQYF.

As concerns this clonotype: A read error may produce the germline difference seen at one junction end. The J gene is TRBJ1-4, the V gene TRBV5-1; D gene ambiguous. Per the germline V gene, CDR1 is SGHRS and CDR2 is YFSETQ. CDR3 length equals 13 residues. In DNA, the CDR3 is TGTGCCGGAAAGGCAGGTTCGAGCGAAAAACTGTTTTTT. Protein product: CAGKAGSSEKLFF.

The chain has TRBV2 and TRBJ2-5; 7 nucleotides align to TRBD1. TRBJ2-7 matches the DNA end more closely, so the J call is doubtful. From germline, CDR1 is SNHLY and CDR2 FYNNEI. CDR3 size: 18 residues. The CDR3 spells CASSQGLGRGRRSYEQYF. The CDR3 region has the DNA TGTGCCAGCAGCCAAGGGCTAGGTAGGGGGCGCAGGTCCTACGAGCAGTACTTC.

There are a few counts of this clonotype. The genes are TRBV11-2 and TRBJ2-5; 16 bases map to TRBD2. V dropped 3 bases and J dropped 5; count of bases not matched to a gene: 3. Per germline, CDR1 SGHAT and CDR2 FQNNGV. The CDR3 length is 16 residues. The DNA of the CDR3 is TGTGCCAGCAGCTTTGGGACTAGCGGGGGGGCGGAGACCCAGTACTTC. Translating gives CASSFGTSGGAETQYF.

Note on this clonotype: A read error is likely, as this CDR3 ends without the conserved phenylalanine or tryptophan. This chain joins TRBV25-1 and TRBJ2-2; the D gene is possibly TRBD2 (5 bases). Germline CDR1 and CDR2: MGHDK and SYGVNS. The CDR3 runs to 16 residues. The V and J ends lost 6 bases and 1 base respectively, with 15 bases between them. The CDR3 DNA follows: TGTGCCAGCAGCCAAGCCACGGAGGTGAACACCGGGGAGCTGTTTCTT. It yields the protein CASSQATEVNTGELFL.

In this sample, this clonotype turned up many times. This chain uses TRBV6-5 with TRBJ1-6, with 10 bases lining up with TRBD1. J was trimmed by 10 bases and V by 2 bases; bases with no gene match: 2. Per germline, CDR1 MNHEY and CDR2 SVGAGI. The CDR3 is made up of 14 amino acids. Written as DNA, the CDR3 is TGTGCCAGCAGTTACGAGGACAGGGGGTCACCCCTCCACTTT. It yields the protein CASSYEDRGSPLHF.